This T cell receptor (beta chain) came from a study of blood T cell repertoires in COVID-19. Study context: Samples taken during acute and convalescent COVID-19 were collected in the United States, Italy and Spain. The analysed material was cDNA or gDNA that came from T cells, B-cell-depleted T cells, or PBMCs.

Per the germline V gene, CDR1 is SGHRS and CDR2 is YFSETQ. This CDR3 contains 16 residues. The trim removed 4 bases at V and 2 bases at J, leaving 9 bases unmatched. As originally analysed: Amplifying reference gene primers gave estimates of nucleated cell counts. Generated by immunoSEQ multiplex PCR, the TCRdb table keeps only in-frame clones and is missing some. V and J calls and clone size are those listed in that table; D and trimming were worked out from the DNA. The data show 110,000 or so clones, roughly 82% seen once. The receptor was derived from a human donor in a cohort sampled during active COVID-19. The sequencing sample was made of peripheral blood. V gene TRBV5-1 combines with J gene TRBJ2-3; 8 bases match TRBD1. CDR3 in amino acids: CASSPDRAAVTDTQYF. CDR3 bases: TGCGCCAGCAGCCCGGACAGGGCTGCTGTCACAGATACGCAGTATTTT.